This is a list of T cell receptor beta chains from one sample in a study of T-cell reconstitution after alpha-beta-depleted transplantation in children. TCRdb redid the calling of the PCR reads with MiXCR, one entry per CDR3 protein. This sample has fewer than 350,000 distinct CDR3 sequences, with over 7% found just once. The specimen comprised peripheral blood, sampled 360 days after TCRalphabeta/CD19-depleted stem cell transplant. These receptors were obtained from a female patient aged 2-9 years who had a stem cell transplant for Fanconi anemia, so the T cells may come from the graft donor. CDR3s include the opening cysteine and the closing phenylalanine or tryptophan. Fields, in order: clone size, V gene, J gene, CDR3 protein. Where a row states a size, it is once, few, many or the class of an expanded clone; other rows omit it.

>few|TRBV2|TRBJ2-1
CASSAPGPSSYNEQFF
>many|TRBV5-1|TRBJ2-1
CASSLGAASLGINNEQFF
>few|TRBV19|TRBJ1-5
CASSIVRQVNQPQHF
>-|TRBV24-1|TRBJ1-2
CATSDPGYTNGYTF
>-|TRBV30|TRBJ2-1
CARFEGTGQFF
>-|TRBV5-5|TRBJ1-3
CASSSLYPSGLSGNTIYF
>-|TRBV11-1|TRBJ2-1
CASSSPVSVEREGPNNEQFF
>-|TRBV4-2|TRBJ2-3
CASSQVSASGSTDTQYF
>-|TRBV7-2|TRBJ2-2
CASGQRGVDTGELFF
>few|TRBV7-2|TRBJ2-7
CASSPRGALAGLQYF
>few|TRBV28|TRBJ1-1
CASSSRPFEAFF
>few|TRBV20-1|TRBJ2-7
CSAQSVIQRETTYF
>many|TRBV4-1|TRBJ2-7
CASSQGLARSYEQYF
>many|TRBV20-1|TRBJ2-5
CSARKSSSGQETQYF
>many|TRBV29-1|TRBJ2-7
CSVDTGQGGSEQYF
>many|TRBV27|TRBJ1-2
CASSDRGRYYGYTF
>many|TRBV20-1|TRBJ1-4
CSARDLPDRVNEKLFF
>many|TRBV20-1|TRBJ2-7
CSARGDRDNEQYF
>many|TRBV24-1|TRBJ2-1
CATSSNRGRGSGAIYNEQFF
>-|TRBV6-1|TRBJ2-3
CASRDGIGVTDTQYF
>few|TRBV25-1|TRBJ1-3
CASSALREKDGNSGNTIYF
>-|TRBV30|TRBJ2-1
CAWSEYAGGPNEQFF
>many|TRBV10-3|TRBJ2-2
CAIRGLESGELFF
>many|TRBV7-9|TRBJ2-7
CASSLILGTSYEQYF
>few|TRBV27|TRBJ1-2
CASSPPGGENTF
>many|TRBV4-3|TRBJ1-3
CASSPDGRNTIYF
>-|TRBV28|TRBJ2-1
CASSSVGAAYNEQFF
>many|TRBV28|TRBJ2-2
CASSLYSLAGTGELFF
>few|TRBV6-5|TRBJ1-6
CASSYFWGQENSPLHF
>many|TRBV6-1|TRBJ2-3
CASSPPGEDTQYF
>many|TRBV15|TRBJ1-4
CAIQPDTSTNEKLFF
>-|TRBV5-6|TRBJ2-7
CASSLGVRERTYEQYF
>few|TRBV10-3|TRBJ2-5
CAIGQGAEETQYF
>many|TRBV12-3/TRBV12-4|TRBJ1-6
CASSLTDLPGSPLHF
>few|TRBV27|TRBJ1-5
CASSPLSDVAQPQHF
>many|TRBV7-3|TRBJ2-1
CASSLRPLGVGRLSSYNEQFF
>few|TRBV11-1|TRBJ2-1
CASSSLTSGGPRSYNEQFF
>many|TRBV5-1|TRBJ2-7
CASSLAPPTSGTIPSYEQYF
>many|TRBV29-1|TRBJ1-4
CSVEDGDRNEKLFF